Below are 12 T cell receptor beta chains sequenced from a single sample in a study of blood T cell repertoires in COVID-19. Using immunoSEQ multiplex PCR, the repertoire was profiled, and TCRdb retains in-frame clones only, with some absent. The top ten hold 1.5% to 1.9% of the sample, which has roughly 200,000 clones, roughly 84% seen once. Sample: peripheral blood. The receptors here all came from a human donor in a cohort sampled during active COVID-19.

V gene TRBV5-1 combines with J gene TRBJ1-2; D gene unclear. CDR3 size: 13 residues. The V end was cut by 0 bases, the J end by 7 bases, with 10 bases between. Germline CDR1 is SGHRS and CDR2 is YFSETQ. CDR3 loop: CASSLGFGVGYTF. The DNA of the CDR3 is TGCGCCAGCAGCTTGGGGTTCGGGGTTGGCTACACCTTC. Full variable domain (remainder filled in from reference TRBV5-1 and TRBJ1-2): KAGVTQTPRYLIKTRGQQVTLSCSPISGHRSVSWYQQTPGQGLQFLFEYFSETQRNKGNFPGRFSGRQFSNSRSEMNVSTLELGDSALYLCASSLGFGVGYTFGSGTRLTVV.

V and J are TRBV10-3 and TRBJ2-7, with D possibly matching TRBD2 (6 bases). V lost 11 bases and J 2 bases, leaving 16 bases between the germline ends. Germline CDR1 and CDR2: ENHRY and SYGVKD. There are 13 residues in the CDR3. This CDR3 is CAGAEGTTYEQYF. The CDR3 region has the DNA TGTGCCGGAGCGGAGGGGACCACCTACGAGCAGTACTTC.

The CDR3 loop reads CASRLTGDQNYGYTF. As DNA, the CDR3 is TGTGCCAGCAGGTTGACAGGAGATCAAAACTATGGCTACACCTTC. The chain has TRBV28 and TRBJ1-2; D possibly corresponds to TRBD1 (6 bases). Germline V gene sequence: CDR1 MDHEN, CDR2 SYDVKM. V gave up 6 bases and J gave up 2 bases, with 16 bases separating them. This CDR3 is 15 amino acids long.

The V and J genes are TRBV7-9 and TRBJ2-5; D may be TRBD2 (5 bases). Trimming pared 0 bases from V and 1 base from J, leaving 12 bases between. Germline CDR1 and CDR2: SEHNR and FQNEAQ (reference sequence). The CDR3 has 16 residues. The CDR3 sequence is CASSLARRITQETQYF. The CDR3 DNA follows: TGTGCCAGCAGCTTAGCGAGGAGGATTACCCAAGAGACCCAGTACTTC.

The chain couples TRBV15 to TRBJ2-3, with D unclear. V lost 9 bases and J 2 bases, leaving 12 bases between the germline ends. The CDR3 extends over 13 amino acids. Germline loops: CDR1 LNHNV, CDR2 YYDKDF (reference sequence). CDR3 amino acids: CATKRTLTDTQYF. The CDR3 DNA follows: TGTGCCACAAAGAGAACCCTCACAGATACGCAGTATTTT.

The chain's CDR3 is CASSPGGLAGNEQFF. CDR3 sequence (DNA): TGTGCCAGCAGCCCCGGTGGGCTAGCGGGGAATGAGCAGTTCTTC. The rearrangement joins TRBV28 to TRBJ2-1; 9 positions agree with TRBD2. CDR1 and CDR2 from the germline V gene are MDHEN and SYDVKM. V gave up 6 bases and J gave up 7 bases; unmatched junction bases: 10. This CDR3 contains 15 residues.

V is TRBV5-5 and J is TRBJ2-5; tentative D call: TRBD2 (6 bases). CDR3 length: 17 residues. Trimming removed 0 bases at V and 2 bases at J, with 17 bases between. Germline CDR1 and CDR2: SGHKS and YYEKEE (reference sequence). Written as DNA, the CDR3 is TGTGCCAGCAGCTTGGAGGAGGGGATATTCGGGCAAGAGACCCAGTACTTC. It yields the protein CASSLEEGIFGQETQYF.

Concerning this clone itself: The sample carries other DNA sequences with the same CDR3. The rearrangement joins TRBV7-8 to TRBJ1-5, with 7 bases fitting TRBD1. Germline values: CDR1 SGHVS, CDR2 FQNEAQ. The CDR3 covers 14 residues. V was clipped by 5 bases and J by 2 bases; unmatched bases: 3. Here the CDR3 DNA reads TGTGCCAGCAGCCCAGGACAGGGCAATCAGCCCCAGCATTTT. This encodes CASSPGQGNQPQHF.

The chain is built from TRBV9 and TRBJ1-1, with TRBD1 identical over 7 bases. Trimming cost V 3 bases and J 4 bases; bases outside gene matches: 9. The CDR3 runs to 15 residues. The germline V gene encodes CDR1 SGDLS and CDR2 YYNGEE. In nucleotides, the CDR3 is TGTGCCAGCAGCGCGCAACAGGGGTCTCCCACTGAAGCTTTCTTT. Amino acid sequence: CASSAQQGSPTEAFF. Combining the CDR3 with reference TRBV9 and TRBJ1-1 gives the whole variable domain DSGVTQTPKHLITATGQRVTLRCSPRSGDLSVYWYQQSLDQGLQFLIQYYNGEERAKGNILERFSAQQFPDLHSELNLSSLELGDSALYFCASSAQQGSPTEAFFGQGTRLTVV.

The rearrangement joins TRBV18 to TRBJ2-6; TRBD1 agrees at 12 bases. The CDR3 has 20 residues. Trimming removed 3 bases from V and 3 bases from J; junction bases left unmatched: 12. Looked up from germline, CDR1 is KGHSH and CDR2 is LQKENI. The CDR3 sequence is CASSPPLTGTGGGGANVLTF. The DNA for the CDR3 is TGTGCCAGCTCACCCCCCTTAACCGGGACAGGGGGCGGTGGGGCCAACGTCCTGACTTTC.

This clone was seen only a few times. This chain links TRBV6-6 with TRBJ1-5; no reliable D call. The CDR3 has 14 amino acids. CDR1 and CDR2 (germline): MNHNY, SVGAGI (reference sequence). V dropped 2 bases and J dropped 1 base, with 6 bases sitting between them. The CDR3 loop is CASSYMESNQPQHF. The DNA for the CDR3 is TGTGCCAGCAGTTACATGGAGAGCAATCAGCCCCAGCATTTT.

This clone was detected only a few times. V is TRBV2 and J is TRBJ1-5; D is uncertain. Deletions cut 3 bases from V and 2 bases from J, with 8 bases between. The CDR3 extends over 14 amino acids. Germline values: CDR1 SNHLY, CDR2 FYNNEI. CDR3 nucleotides: TGTGCCAGCAGTGAGGAGGGTGGCAATCAGCCCCAGCATTTT. It encodes CASSEEGGNQPQHF. Looking up the rest from reference TRBV2 and TRBJ1-5 gives the full variable domain: EPEVTQTPSHQVTQMGQEVILRCVPISNHLYFYWYRQILGQKVEFLVSFYNNEISEKSEIFDDQFSVERPDGSNFTLKIRSTKLEDSAMYFCASSEEGGNQPQHFGDGTRLSIL.